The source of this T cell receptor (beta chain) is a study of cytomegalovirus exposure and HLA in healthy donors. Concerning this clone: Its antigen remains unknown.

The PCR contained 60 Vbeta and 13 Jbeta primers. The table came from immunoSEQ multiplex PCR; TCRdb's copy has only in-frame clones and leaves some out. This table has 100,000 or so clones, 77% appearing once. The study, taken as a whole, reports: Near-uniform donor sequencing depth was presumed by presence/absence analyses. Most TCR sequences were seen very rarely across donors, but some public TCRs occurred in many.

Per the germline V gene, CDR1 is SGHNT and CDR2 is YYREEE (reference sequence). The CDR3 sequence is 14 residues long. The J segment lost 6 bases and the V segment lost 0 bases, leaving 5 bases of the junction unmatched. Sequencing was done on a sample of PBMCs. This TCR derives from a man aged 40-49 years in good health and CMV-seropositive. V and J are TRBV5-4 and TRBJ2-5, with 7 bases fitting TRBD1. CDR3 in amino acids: CASSLAGGRKTQYF. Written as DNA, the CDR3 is TGTGCCAGCAGCTTGGCAGGGGGAAGGAAGACCCAGTACTTC. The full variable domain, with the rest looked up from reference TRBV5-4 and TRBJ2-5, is ETGVTQSPTHLIKTRGQQVTLRCSSQSGHNTVSWYQQALGQGPQFIFQYYREEENGRGNFPPRFSGLQFPNYSSELNVNALELDDSALYLCASSLAGGRKTQYFGPGTRLLVL.